The 4 T cell receptor beta chains listed next were all sequenced from one sample in a study of T cells in Graves' hyperthyroidism and ophthalmopathy. The CDR3 regions of TCR beta were amplified from RNA transcripts. TCR CDR3 regions were first amplified by RT-PCR with HTBI primers. Each CDR3 protein is one row after TCRdb ran MiXCR on the multiplex PCR reads. The sample lists 300,000 to 450,000 distinct CDR3 sequences, approximately 12% seen once, with less than 25% in the top ten. Sequencing was done on a sample of blood. These receptors were obtained from a man between 25 and 39 years old with Graves' hyperthyroidism that later progressed to Graves' ophthalmopathy.

This clonotype was detected ten times or more. V is TRBV5-1 and J is TRBJ1-6; D unclear. The CDR3 is 13 amino acids. Trimming shortened V by 0 bases and J by 10 bases, and 8 bases separated the two germline ends. The germline V gene has CDR1 SGHRS and CDR2 YFSETQ. The CDR3, as DNA: TGCGCCAGCAGCTTGGACCCTGACTCACCCCTCCACTTT. Its protein product is CASSLDPDSPLHF. Full variable domain (outside the CDR3, taken from reference TRBV5-1 and TRBJ1-6): KAGVTQTPRYLIKTRGQQVTLSCSPISGHRSVSWYQQTPGQGLQFLFEYFSETQRNKGNFPGRFSGRQFSNSRSEMNVSTLELGDSALYLCASSLDPDSPLHFGNGTRLTVT.

This clonotype has ten or more counts. The chain has TRBV5-4 and TRBJ2-3, with unresolved D. This CDR3 has 13 residues. V lost 4 bases, J lost 4 bases, and 10 bases lay in between. The germline CDR1 and CDR2 sequences are SGHNT and YYREEE (reference sequence). The CDR3 region has the DNA TGTGCCAGCAGCACCCCATGGGCAGATACGCAGTATTTT. The encoded protein is CASSTPWADTQYF.

The J gene is TRBJ2-7, the V gene TRBV12-5; unclear D gene. Trimming took 7 bases from V and 0 from J, leaving 7 bases between them. CDR3 size: 12 residues. Germline CDR1 and CDR2: LGHNT and FRNRAP. The CDR3 DNA follows: TGTGCTAGTGATCCGGTCTCCTACGAGCAGTACTTC. Encoded protein: CASDPVSYEQYF.

The table lists this clonotype with many counts. The CDR3 loop reads CASRIDSGRTEAFF. The CDR3, as DNA: TGTGCCAGCAGAATAGACAGTGGGAGGACTGAAGCTTTCTTT. The rearrangement links TRBV6-1 to TRBJ1-1, with a tentative D call TRBD1 (5 bases). V lost 6 bases and J lost 5, with 16 bases in between. The CDR3 contains 14 residues. Germline values: CDR1 MNHNS, CDR2 SASEGT.